One and the same sample provided the 18 T cell receptor beta chains below, sequenced in a study of blood T cell repertoires in COVID-19. Here immunoSEQ multiplex PCR was the method, and the copy in TCRdb shows in-frame clones only, minus some. The sample has 73,000 or so clones; about 86% are singletons. The sequencing input was peripheral blood. The receptors come from a woman aged 55-70 years with acute or convalescent COVID-19.

V and J are TRBV29-1 and TRBJ2-1; the D gene is possibly TRBD2 (5 bases). The germline V gene encodes CDR1 SQVTM and CDR2 ANQGSEA. The CDR3 totals 16 residues. V gave up 3 bases and J gave up 7 bases, with 22 bases separating them. The CDR3 reads CSVDRSGFNGGNEQFF. For the CDR3, the DNA is TGCAGCGTTGATCGTTCTGGGTTTAACGGAGGTAATGAGCAGTTCTTC.

The rearrangement joins TRBV3-1 (or the pseudogene TRBV3-2) to TRBJ2-5, with 11 bases that match TRBD2. The CDR3 runs 15 residues. V trimming: 6 bases; J trimming: 3 bases; junction bases outside the gene matches: 6. Germline CDR1 reads LGHDT; CDR2 reads YNNKEL (reference sequence). The CDR3 DNA is TGTGCCAGCAGGCACGGGACTAGCGGAGAAGAGACCCAGTACTTC. Amino acids: CASRHGTSGEETQYF.

This clone was found a few times. This chain links TRBV27 with TRBJ2-2; a weak D match, TRBD2 (6 bases). Trimming stripped 3 bases from V and 1 base from J, with 18 bases between. The germline gives CDR1 MNHEY, CDR2 SMNVEV (reference sequence). This CDR3 region has 18 residues. DNA of the CDR3: TGTGCCAGCAGTTTCCGTTCGTTTGCAGCGGGGAACACCGGGGAGCTGTTTTTT. Translating gives CASSFRSFAAGNTGELFF.

The CDR3 DNA sequence: TGTGCCAGCAGTTTATCAAGTTTAGGGCGGGGGGTTGAGACCCAGTACTTC. As protein: CASSLSSLGRGVETQYF. The rearrangement links TRBV27 to TRBJ2-5; 8 nucleotides align to TRBD2. The CDR3 is 17 amino acids. Germline-derived CDR1 and CDR2 are MNHEY and SMNVEV (reference sequence). V shed 0 bases, J shed 5 bases, and the junction held 11 bases outside the gene matches.

The chain employs TRBV7-9 and TRBJ1-1, with D maybe TRBD1 (5 bases). Germline CDR1 reads SEHNR; CDR2 reads FQNEAQ (reference sequence). V lost 2 bases and J 1 base, leaving 11 bases between the germline ends. CDR3 length equals 15 residues. The CDR3 protein is CASSLKGVGNTEAFF. CDR3 sequence (DNA): TGTGCCAGCAGCTTAAAAGGGGTGGGGAACACTGAAGCTTTCTTT.

This sequence joins TRBV10-2 and TRBJ1-6, with TRBD1 as a possible D gene (6 bases). V was cut by 5 bases and J by 5 bases, with 10 bases left in between. The CDR3 extends over 14 amino acids. In germline, CDR1 is WSHSY, CDR2 SAAADI. CDR3 loop: CASSWTAHNSPLHF. In DNA, the CDR3 is TGCGCCAGCAGTTGGACAGCGCATAATTCACCCCTCCACTTT.

This clone was seen a few times. This sequence joins TRBV5-1 and TRBJ1-6; D uncertain. Per germline, CDR1 SGHRS and CDR2 YFSETQ. This CDR3 contains 15 residues. With 5 bases removed from V and 0 bases from J, the gap between germline ends came to 9 bases. CDR3 region: CASRIQPSYNSPLHF. The CDR3, as DNA: TGCGCCAGCAGAATACAGCCCTCCTATAATTCACCCCTCCACTTT.

The V and J genes are TRBV14 and TRBJ1-2; D unclear. Trimming took 0 bases from V and 4 from J, leaving 9 bases between them. In germline, CDR1 is SGHDN, CDR2 FVKESK. This CDR3 has 14 residues. CDR3 protein: CASSQDHQAYGYTF. The CDR3 coding sequence is TGTGCCAGCAGCCAAGATCATCAGGCCTATGGCTACACCTTC.

The CDR3 region has the DNA TGTGCCAGCAGCTTATCGGCGGGGGCGGGGGAGCTGTTTTTT. The encoded protein is CASSLSAGAGELFF. J is TRBJ2-2 and V is TRBV11-2; a weak D match, TRBD2 (7 bases). The germline V gene has CDR1 SGHAT and CDR2 FQNNGV. The CDR3 sequence is 14 residues long. Trimming took off 2 bases at V and 8 bases at J, with 12 bases between the two ends.

The chain combines TRBV24-1 with TRBJ2-2; 7 bases match TRBD1. Per germline, CDR1 KGHDR and CDR2 SFDVKD. V dropped 3 bases and J dropped 5; count of bases not matched to a gene: 8. The CDR3 spans 16 residues. In DNA, the CDR3 is TGTGCCACCAGTGATCCGACAGGGATCGGAACCGGGGAGCTGTTTTTT. Translation: CATSDPTGIGTGELFF.

J is TRBJ1-1 and V is TRBV6-5, with D possibly TRBD1 on 5 matching bases. CDR3 length: 12 amino acids. V was cut by 6 bases and J by 8 bases, with 13 bases left in between. The germline V gene has CDR1 MNHEY and CDR2 SVGAGI. CDR3 region: CASSPGHSEAFF. The CDR3 DNA reads as TGTGCCAGCAGCCCCGGACATTCCGAAGCTTTCTTT.

V and J are TRBV7-6 and TRBJ2-3, with 8 bases matching TRBD2. V was pared by 5 bases and J by 1 base, with 11 bases of the junction left unmatched. CDR1 is SGHVS, CDR2 FNYEAQ, per germline. CDR3 size: 17 residues. This CDR3 reads CASSPDGGAVGTDTQYF. As DNA, the CDR3 is TGTGCCAGCAGCCCGGACGGGGGGGCCGTCGGCACAGATACGCAGTATTTT.

The table lists this clone with a count of one. This sequence joins TRBV11-2 and TRBJ1-1; 7 nucleotides align to TRBD1. CDR3 length: 15 residues. The junction had 6 bases not matched to a gene; V was cut back by 1 base and J by 4 bases. Germline V gene sequence: CDR1 SGHAT, CDR2 FQNNGV. CDR3 sequence reads: CASSLVGQRGTEAFF. The CDR3, as DNA: TGTGCCAGCAGCTTAGTGGGACAGAGGGGCACTGAAGCTTTCTTT.

In its sample, this clone is medium-sized. This chain connects TRBV18 to TRBJ1-2; possibly TRBD1 for D (5 bases). The CDR3 extends over 14 amino acids. Trimming took 5 bases from V and 4 from J, leaving 14 bases between them. The germline gives CDR1 KGHSH, CDR2 LQKENI. CDR3 coding DNA: TGTGCCAGCTCAACCCCACAGGTTAGCTATGGCTACACCTTC. The encoded protein is CASSTPQVSYGYTF.

The CDR3 loop is CASMEGTITGELFF. CDR3 coding DNA: TGTGCCAGCATGGAGGGGACTATCACCGGGGAGCTGTTTTTT. This chain links TRBV6-5 with TRBJ2-2, with 7 bases lining up with TRBD2. The length of the CDR3 is 14 residues. Germline trimming cut 7 bases from V and 4 bases from J; bases unmatched to any gene: 6. Per germline, CDR1 MNHEY and CDR2 SVGAGI.

This clone was observed a few times. The rearrangement uses TRBV10-2 and TRBJ2-5; possible D gene TRBD2, 7 bases. The CDR3 spans 13 residues. V was cut by 4 bases and J by 7 bases, with 13 bases left in between. CDR1 and CDR2 (germline): WSHSY, SAAADI. In DNA, the CDR3 is TGCGCCAGCAGTGGAGGGGGGGTAGGGACCCAGTACTTC. It specifies CASSGGGVGTQYF.

This clone was seen just once. The V gene is TRBV4-1, the J gene TRBJ1-6; perhaps TRBD1 as D (6 bases). Germline V CDR1 and CDR2: MGHRA, YSYEKL. V was cut by 0 bases and J by 10 bases, with 7 bases left in between. The length of the CDR3 is 13 residues. This chain's CDR3 is CASSQDRGSPLHF. The CDR3 nucleotides are TGCGCCAGCAGCCAAGATAGGGGGTCACCCCTCCACTTT.

The V gene is TRBV5-1, the J gene TRBJ1-3, with 8 bases matching TRBD1. After removal of 4 bases from V and 5 bases from J, the junction contained 5 bases not matched to a gene. There are 14 residues in the CDR3. In germline, CDR1 is SGHRS, CDR2 YFSETQ. DNA of the CDR3: TGCGCCAGCAGCACGACAGGGGACAGAAACACCATATATTTT. Translation gives CASSTTGDRNTIYF.